This TCR beta chain derives from a study of OX40 agonist ivuxolimab in advanced cancers. The wider study: Two patients with cutaneous melanoma and one with hepatocellular carcinoma, three in total, showed partial responses.

There are 16 residues in the CDR3. Germline lookup yields CDR1 MNHNS and CDR2 SASEGT. Trimming removed 4 bases from V and 7 bases from J; junction bases left unmatched: 7. Some clones are missing from TCRdb's copy, which holds only in-frame ones; the method was immunoSEQ multiplex PCR. In the table there are about 25,000 clones, 80% to 90% of which are singletons. The J gene is TRBJ2-2, the V gene TRBV6-1; 12 bases are shared with TRBD2. Source: CD4+ or CD8+ T cells sorted from blood, taken in a trial of the OX40 agonist ivuxolimab. The clonotype was recovered from an adult with an advanced solid tumor such as melanoma, head and neck, liver or kidney cancer. CDR3 in amino acids: CASSGGLAGEVGELFF. The CDR3 region has the DNA TGTGCCAGCAGTGGGGGACTAGCGGGCGAAGTCGGGGAGCTGTTTTTT.